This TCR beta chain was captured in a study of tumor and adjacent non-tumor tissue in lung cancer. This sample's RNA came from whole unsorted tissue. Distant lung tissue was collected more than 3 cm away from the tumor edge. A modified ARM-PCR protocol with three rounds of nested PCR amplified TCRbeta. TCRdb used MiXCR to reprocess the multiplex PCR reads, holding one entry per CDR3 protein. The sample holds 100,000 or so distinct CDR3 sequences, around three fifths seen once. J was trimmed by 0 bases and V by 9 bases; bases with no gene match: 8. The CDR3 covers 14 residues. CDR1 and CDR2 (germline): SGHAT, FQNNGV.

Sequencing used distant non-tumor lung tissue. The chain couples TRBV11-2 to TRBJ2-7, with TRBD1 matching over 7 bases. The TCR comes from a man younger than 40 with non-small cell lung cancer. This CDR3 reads CARRRRQGSYEQYF. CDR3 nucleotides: TGTGCCAGGAGACGCCGACAGGGCTCCTACGAGCAGTACTTC.